This T cell receptor (beta chain) appears in the sequencing data of a study of vaccination and CD4 T cells after COVID-19. The overall study: Control cultures, each given a CEFX pool, an HIV-1 Nef pool, or no peptide, were included.

Treatment indicated: approximately 11-day PBMC culture with coronavirus spike peptide pools or control peptides (ViraFEST assay). ViraFEST used peptide pools to expand antigen-specific T cells, then sequenced TCRs. CDR1 SEHNR and CDR2 FQNEAQ come from the germline V gene (reference sequence). The CDR3 is 15 amino acids. The trim removed 5 bases at V and 2 bases at J, leaving 9 bases unmatched. General study findings and limits: Median counts of SARS-CoV-2-reactive clonotypes increased from about 20 to 38; this difference was not significant.

Cultured CD4+ T-cell DNA underwent Oncomine TCR Beta short-read sequencing. TCRdb processed the PCR reads anew with MiXCR; each CDR3 protein has one entry. The table shows 9,500 to 10,000 distinct CDR3 sequences, with 26% occurring only once. On this clonotype: Its antigen is still unknown.

This clonotype originated in a human donor who had recovered from COVID-19. Sequenced material: CD4+ T cells from blood, cultured in vitro, taken after SARS-CoV-2 vaccination. The chain joins TRBV7-9 to TRBJ2-7; 7 positions match TRBD1. For the CDR3, the DNA is TGTGCCAGCAGCCAAGGACAGGCTTATACCTACGAGCAGTACTTC. It is translated as CASSQGQAYTYEQYF.